Shown below are 9 T cell receptor beta chains from a single sample sequenced in a study of PD-1 blockade in classical Hodgkin lymphoma. Sequenced by immunoSEQ multiplex PCR; TCRdb stores in-frame clones only, minus some. This table holds roughly 100,000 clones, approximately 89% found once. Regarding time point: cycle 4 day 1 (C4D1), after 6 weeks of nivolumab. Each of the patients experienced relapse following autologous stem cell transplantation, and their brentuximab vedotin exposure differed. Material: peripheral blood mononuclear cells (PBMCs), obtained before the fourth cycle of nivolumab. Source of these receptors: a human donor with classical Hodgkin lymphoma.

This chain connects TRBV5-4 to TRBJ1-2, with 7 bases matching TRBD1. The germline V gene has CDR1 SGHNT and CDR2 YYREEE (reference sequence). This CDR3 has 17 amino acids. V lost 7 bases, J lost 0 bases, and 15 bases stayed unmatched. For the CDR3, the DNA is TGTGCCAGCTCCTCTTTCAAGGGGGACAGACCTAACTATGGCTACACCTTC. It codes for CASSSFKGDRPNYGYTF.

V is TRBV28 and J is TRBJ2-7; 11 bases are shared with TRBD1. V trimming: 1 base; J trimming: 6 bases; junction bases outside the gene matches: 8. CDR3 length: 16 residues. Germline V lookup: CDR1 MDHEN, CDR2 SYDVKM. This chain's CDR3 is CASSLLGQGEFGEQYF. CDR3 sequence (DNA): TGTGCCAGCAGTTTATTGGGACAGGGGGAATTTGGCGAGCAGTACTTC. Drawing the rest from reference TRBV28 and TRBJ2-7, the complete variable domain is DVKVTQSSRYLVKRTGEKVFLECVQDMDHENMFWYRQDPGLGLRLIYFSYDVKMKEKGDIPEGYSVSREKKERFSLILESASTNQTSMYLCASSLLGQGEFGEQYFGPGTRLTVT.

V is TRBV6-4 and J is TRBJ2-1; 7 bases line up with TRBD2. From germline, CDR1 is MRHNA and CDR2 SNTAGT. CDR3 size: 17 residues. The V gene end was trimmed by 4 bases and the J gene end by 4 bases; junction bases not matched to a gene: 13. The CDR3 reads CASSASVLGLVYNEQFF. DNA of the CDR3: TGTGCCAGCAGTGCTTCAGTTCTCGGACTAGTGTACAATGAGCAGTTCTTC.

The chain joins TRBV6-5 to TRBJ2-3; D not certain. There are 12 residues in the CDR3. Germline CDR1 reads MNHEY; CDR2 reads SVGAGI. V lost 4 bases to trimming and J lost 8 bases, with 10 bases between them. Here the CDR3 reads CASSLSHGTQYF. In DNA, the CDR3 is TGTGCCAGCAGTTTGTCCCATGGTACGCAGTATTTT.

The chain has TRBV29-1 and TRBJ1-1, with a weak D call TRBD1 (5 bases). This CDR3 has 13 amino acids. The germline gives CDR1 SQVTM, CDR2 ANQGSEA. V was shortened by 7 bases and J by 2 bases, with 14 bases between the two germline ends. Written as DNA, the CDR3 is TGCAGCGGACGACGCGGGGGTAACACTGAAGCTTTCTTT. Protein product: CSGRRGGNTEAFF. The whole variable domain, remainder taken from reference TRBV29-1 and TRBJ1-1, is SAVISQKPSRDICQRGTSLTIQCQVDSQVTMMFWYRQQPGQSLTLIATANQGSEATYESGFVIDKFPISRPNLTFSTLTVSNMSPEDSSIYLCSGRRGGNTEAFFGQGTRLTVV.

This clone turned up a few times. The V and J genes are TRBV9 and TRBJ1-1; D is undetermined. CDR3 length: 15 amino acids. Trimming removed 4 bases at V and 0 bases at J, with 13 bases between. The germline CDR1 and CDR2 sequences are SGDLS and YYNGEE. The CDR3: CASSPWSVMNTEAFF. DNA for the CDR3: TGTGCCAGCAGCCCTTGGTCCGTGATGAACACTGAAGCTTTCTTT.

This clone was counted once. This sequence joins TRBV6-5 and TRBJ1-1; 9 bases are a match to TRBD1. CDR3 size: 14 residues. The V gene end was trimmed by 6 bases and the J gene end by 5 bases; junction bases not matched to a gene: 7. Germline lookup yields CDR1 MNHEY and CDR2 SVGAGI. CDR3 bases: TGTGCCAGCAGAAAGGACAGGGGTAAGACTGAAGCTTTCTTT. Amino acids: CASRKDRGKTEAFF.

V is TRBV6-1 and J is TRBJ2-2, with D unresolved. Germline V lookup: CDR1 MNHNS, CDR2 SASEGT. Deletions cut 2 bases from V and 0 bases from J, with 13 bases between. CDR3 length: 17 amino acids. CDR3 nucleotides: TGTGCCAGCAGTGAATTCGGTGGACGTACGAACACCGGGGAGCTGTTTTTT. Encoded protein: CASSEFGGRTNTGELFF.

V is TRBV7-2 and J is TRBJ2-2; perhaps TRBD2 as D (6 bases). Germline assignment: CDR1 SGHTA and CDR2 FQGNSA. The CDR3 has 15 amino acids. V shed 5 bases and J shed 2 bases, with 12 bases lying between them. Written as DNA, the CDR3 is TGTGCCAGCAGCCTCAGACTAGTTAACACCGGGGAGCTGTTTTTT. This codes for CASSLRLVNTGELFF.